These 3 T cell receptor beta chains originate from one sample sequenced in a study of CD8 T cells in ankylosing spondylitis. Each CDR3 protein is one row after TCRdb ran MiXCR on the 5' RACE reads. The table lists about 240,000 distinct CDR3 sequences, about 11% of them singletons. The sequenced sample consisted of blood, either unsorted or a sorted T cell fraction (not recorded which). These TCRs come from a male donor with ankylosing spondylitis or in good health (not recorded which).

Ten or more counts support this clonotype. The gene calls are TRBV12-3 or TRBV12-4 and TRBJ2-5; 10 bases are shared with TRBD2. V gave up 5 bases and J gave up 5 bases; unmatched junction bases: 8. CDR3 length: 15 residues. CDR3 nucleotides: TGTGCCAGCAGTCCGGGGGAGCGGGGGGGCGAGACCCAGTACTTC. It specifies CASSPGERGGETQYF.

This clonotype has ten or more counts. The chain employs TRBV6-1 and TRBJ1-1; D ambiguous. Germline CDR1 MNHNS, CDR2 SASEGT. The CDR3 spans 15 residues. Trimming stripped 8 bases from V and 0 bases from J, with 16 bases between. For the CDR3, the DNA is TGTGCCAGCCACTCGTGGAGCCTATTGAACACTGAAGCTTTCTTT. It translates to CASHSWSLLNTEAFF.

This clonotype was detected ten times or more. V is TRBV12-3 or TRBV12-4 and J is TRBJ2-3; D might be TRBD1 (6 bases). The ends were cut back, 5 bases at V and 2 bases at J, with 20 bases in the middle. There are 17 residues in the CDR3. The DNA of the CDR3 is TGTGCCAGCAGTCCCGCCAGGGGCGGGCGCGTCACAGATACGCAGTATTTT. Translation gives CASSPARGGRVTDTQYF.